One and the same sample provided the 17 T cell receptor beta chains below, sequenced in a study of cytomegalovirus exposure and HLA in healthy donors. The PCR had 60 Vbeta and 13 Jbeta primers. Libraries were prepared by immunoSEQ multiplex PCR; TCRdb keeps only in-frame clonotypes and omits some of them. The repertoire holds around 150,000 clones, around 75% seen once, with 1.9% in the top ten. The specimen was PBMCs. Receptor source: a human donor in good health.

The gene calls are TRBV7-9 and TRBJ2-3; TRBD2 matches 9 bases. The J segment lost 2 bases and the V segment lost 2 bases, leaving 5 bases of the junction unmatched. This CDR3 is 16 amino acids long. Per the germline V gene, CDR1 is SEHNR and CDR2 is FQNEAQ (reference sequence). The chain's CDR3 is CASSLRLAGSTDTQYF. CDR3 bases: TGTGCCAGCAGCTTAAGGCTAGCGGGGTCCACAGATACGCAGTATTTT.

Concerning this clone itself: Other DNA sequences within the sample encode an identical CDR3. CDR3: CASRQGGYGYTF. CDR3 in DNA: TGTGCCAGCCGACAGGGAGGCTATGGCTACACCTTC. The J gene is TRBJ1-2, the V gene TRBV6-5; TRBD1 agrees at 7 bases. The V gene end was trimmed by 8 bases and the J gene end by 4 bases; junction bases not matched to a gene: 4. The CDR3 runs 12 residues. Germline CDR1 MNHEY, CDR2 SVGAGI.

The CDR3 region has the DNA TGTGCCAGCAGTTTACAGGGGGCCGCTGGCTACACCTTC. It encodes CASSLQGAAGYTF. The V gene is TRBV27, the J gene TRBJ1-2, with 8 bases matching TRBD1. The J segment lost 7 bases and the V segment lost 2 bases, leaving 3 bases of the junction unmatched. The CDR3 spans 13 residues. Germline V gene sequence: CDR1 MNHEY, CDR2 SMNVEV (reference sequence).

The chain links TRBV11-3 to TRBJ2-7, with TRBD2 identical over 7 bases. Germline V gene lookup returns CDR1 SGHNT and CDR2 YENEEA. With V trimmed by 5 bases and J by 9 bases, 7 bases remained unmatched. This CDR3 comprises 12 residues. CDR3 in DNA: TGTGCCAGCAGCCCAACGGGGGGACGGCAGTACTTC. This encodes CASSPTGGRQYF.

V and J are TRBV4-2 and TRBJ2-3; 10 bases fit TRBD2. CDR3 length: 16 residues. Per germline, CDR1 LGHNA and CDR2 YNFKEQ. J gave up 2 bases and V 0 bases, and 2 bases lay outside the gene matches. Here the CDR3 reads CASSQDGTSATDTQYF. CDR3 coding DNA: TGTGCCAGCAGCCAAGATGGGACTAGCGCCACAGATACGCAGTATTTT.

V usage is TRBV6-1 and J usage is TRBJ2-7; 9 positions agree with TRBD1. The CDR3 has 17 amino acids. Trimming removed 3 bases from V and 4 bases from J; junction bases left unmatched: 13. Germline V gene lookup returns CDR1 MNHNS and CDR2 SASEGT. The CDR3 is CASSEGTGFVIRYEQYF. CDR3 DNA sequence: TGTGCCAGCAGTGAGGGGACAGGGTTTGTTATTCGGTACGAGCAGTACTTC.

This chain connects TRBV7-8 to TRBJ1-2; D unclear. The germline gives CDR1 SGHVS, CDR2 FQNEAQ. The CDR3 contains 13 residues. V was clipped by 1 base and J by 8 bases, with 11 bases between them. In DNA, the CDR3 is TGTGCCAGCAGCTTAGGCGGGATGGCGGGCTACACCTTC. Protein: CASSLGGMAGYTF.

This chain uses TRBV9 with TRBJ2-7; 8 nucleotides line up with TRBD2. From germline, CDR1 is SGDLS and CDR2 YYNGEE. The CDR3 has 14 residues. The ends lost 3 bases at V and 1 base at J; junction bases unmatched: 3. This chain's CDR3 is CASSAGLGSYEQYF. DNA of the CDR3: TGTGCCAGCAGCGCGGGACTAGGATCCTACGAGCAGTACTTC.

V and J are TRBV7-9 and TRBJ1-5; 8 bases map to TRBD1. This CDR3 contains 15 residues. CDR1 is SEHNR and CDR2 is FQNEAQ in the germline V gene (reference sequence). Unmatched junction bases numbered 9, after V lost 4 bases and J lost 7 bases. Here the CDR3 reads CASSWTGSLEQPQHF. The CDR3 DNA reads TGTGCCAGCAGCTGGACAGGGAGTTTGGAGCAGCCCCAGCATTTT.

About this clone: Other DNA sequences in the sample encode the same CDR3. The gene calls are TRBV6-5 and TRBJ2-3; D is undetermined. In germline, CDR1 is MNHEY, CDR2 SVGAGI. CDR3 size: 13 residues. Trimming removed 2 bases at V and 1 base at J, with 4 bases between. The DNA for the CDR3 is TGTGCCAGCAGTTACCGGGGCACAGATACGCAGTATTTT. Encoded protein: CASSYRGTDTQYF.

The chain couples TRBV27 to TRBJ1-1, with D possibly TRBD1 on 5 matching bases. The length of the CDR3 is 14 residues. Germline CDR1 reads MNHEY; CDR2 reads SMNVEV (reference sequence). Trimming cost V 3 bases and J 4 bases, with 12 bases left between them. CDR3 residues: CASSFRGRTTEAFF. CDR3 DNA sequence: TGTGCCAGCAGTTTTAGGGGCCGCACCACTGAAGCTTTCTTT.

V gene TRBV9 combines with J gene TRBJ2-1, with D perhaps matching TRBD2 (6 bases). The CDR3 spans 12 residues. Deletions cut 7 bases from V and 7 bases from J, with 12 bases between. Germline V CDR1 and CDR2: SGDLS, YYNGEE. Here the CDR3 reads CASGGFWNEQFF. The CDR3 DNA sequence: TGTGCCAGCGGGGGGTTTTGGAATGAGCAGTTCTTC.

V gene TRBV5-4 combines with J gene TRBJ2-3; D not resolved. The CDR3 covers 13 residues. V lost 6 bases, J lost 1 base, and 9 bases lay in between. From germline, CDR1 is SGHNT and CDR2 YYREEE (reference sequence). The CDR3 region is CASTPGGTDTQYF. In DNA, the CDR3 is TGTGCCAGCACCCCCGGAGGCACAGATACGCAGTATTTT. The full variable domain, rest sourced from reference TRBV5-4 and TRBJ2-3, is ETGVTQSPTHLIKTRGQQVTLRCSSQSGHNTVSWYQQALGQGPQFIFQYYREEENGRGNFPPRFSGLQFPNYSSELNVNALELDDSALYLCASTPGGTDTQYFGPGTRLTVL.

This CDR3 reads CASSPGRGVDSNQPQHF. In DNA, the CDR3 is TGTGCCAGCAGCCCAGGGAGGGGGGTGGACAGCAATCAGCCCCAGCATTTT. This chain joins TRBV7-9 and TRBJ1-5; D is perhaps TRBD1 (6 bases). There are 17 residues in the CDR3. V was cut by 5 bases and J by 1 base, with 18 bases left in between. Germline V gene lookup returns CDR1 SEHNR and CDR2 FQNEAQ (reference sequence).

This clone was counted between two and nine times. V is TRBV6-1 and J is TRBJ1-2; 10 positions agree with TRBD1. Germline trimming cut 4 bases from V and 6 bases from J; bases unmatched to any gene: 2. CDR3 length equals 13 residues. Germline CDR1 MNHNS, CDR2 SASEGT. In nucleotides, the CDR3 is TGTGCCAGCAGTGTGGGGACAGGGGATGGCTACACCTTC. It specifies CASSVGTGDGYTF.

The chain is built from TRBV5-1 and TRBJ2-3; 10 nucleotides agree with TRBD2. V dropped 2 bases and J dropped 5; count of bases not matched to a gene: 5. Per the germline V gene, CDR1 is SGHRS and CDR2 is YFSETQ. The CDR3 covers 15 residues. The CDR3 sequence is CASSFSGGLEDTQYF. CDR3 DNA: TGCGCCAGCAGCTTTAGCGGGGGGCTAGAAGATACGCAGTATTTT.

Written as DNA, the CDR3 is TGCGCCAGCAGCCAAACCGACAGGGCGAACGAAAAACTGTTTTTT. Its translation is CASSQTDRANEKLFF. The genes are TRBV4-1 and TRBJ1-4, with TRBD1 matching 7 bases. This CDR3 contains 15 residues. From germline, CDR1 is MGHRA and CDR2 YSYEKL. The V gene end was trimmed by 2 bases and the J gene end by 8 bases; junction bases not matched to a gene: 8.